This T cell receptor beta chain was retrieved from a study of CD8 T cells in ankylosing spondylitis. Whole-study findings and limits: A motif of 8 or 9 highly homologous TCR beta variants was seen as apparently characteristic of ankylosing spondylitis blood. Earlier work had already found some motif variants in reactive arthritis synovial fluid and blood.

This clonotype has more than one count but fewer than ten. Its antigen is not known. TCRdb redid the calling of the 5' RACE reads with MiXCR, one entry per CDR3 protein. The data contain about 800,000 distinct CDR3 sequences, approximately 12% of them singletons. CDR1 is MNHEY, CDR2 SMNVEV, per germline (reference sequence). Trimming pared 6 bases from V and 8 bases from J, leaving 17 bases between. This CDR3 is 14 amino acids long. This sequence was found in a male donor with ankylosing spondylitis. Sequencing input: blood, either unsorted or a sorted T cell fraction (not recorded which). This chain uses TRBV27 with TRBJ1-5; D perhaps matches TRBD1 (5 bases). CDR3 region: CASSLVGDEKPQHF. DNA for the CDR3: TGTGCCAGCAGCCTCGTGGGGGACGAGAAGCCCCAGCATTTT.